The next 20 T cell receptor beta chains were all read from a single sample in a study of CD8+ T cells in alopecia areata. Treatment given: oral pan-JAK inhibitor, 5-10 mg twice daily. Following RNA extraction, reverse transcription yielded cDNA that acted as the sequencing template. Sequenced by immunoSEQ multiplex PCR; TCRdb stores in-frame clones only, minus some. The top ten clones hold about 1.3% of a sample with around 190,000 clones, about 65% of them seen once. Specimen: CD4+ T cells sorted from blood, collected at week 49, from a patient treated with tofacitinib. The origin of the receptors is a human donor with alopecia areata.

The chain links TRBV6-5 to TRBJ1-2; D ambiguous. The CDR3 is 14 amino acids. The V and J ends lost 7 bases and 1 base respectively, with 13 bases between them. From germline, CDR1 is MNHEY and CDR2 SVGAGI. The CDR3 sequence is CASKSGQLNYGYTF. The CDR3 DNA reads TGTGCCAGCAAGAGTGGGCAGCTTAACTATGGCTACACCTTC.

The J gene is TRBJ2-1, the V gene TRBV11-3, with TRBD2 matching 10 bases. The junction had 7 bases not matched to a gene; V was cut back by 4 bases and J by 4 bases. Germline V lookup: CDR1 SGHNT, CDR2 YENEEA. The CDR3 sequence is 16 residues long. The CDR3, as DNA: TGTGCCAGCAGCTCGATCGGTAGCGGGGGGTACAATGAGCAGTTCTTC. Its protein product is CASSSIGSGGYNEQFF.

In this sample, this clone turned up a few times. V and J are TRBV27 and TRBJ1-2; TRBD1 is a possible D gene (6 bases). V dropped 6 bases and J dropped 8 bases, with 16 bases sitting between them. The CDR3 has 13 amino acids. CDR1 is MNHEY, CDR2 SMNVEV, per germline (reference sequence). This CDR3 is CASRQTGTGGYTF. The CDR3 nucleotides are TGTGCCAGCAGACAAACAGGGACGGGCGGCTACACCTTC.

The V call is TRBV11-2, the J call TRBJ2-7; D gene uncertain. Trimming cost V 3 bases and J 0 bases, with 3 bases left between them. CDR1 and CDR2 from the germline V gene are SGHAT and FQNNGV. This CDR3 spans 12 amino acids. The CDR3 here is CASSLNSYEQYF. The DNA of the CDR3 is TGTGCCAGCAGCTTGAACTCCTACGAGCAGTACTTC.

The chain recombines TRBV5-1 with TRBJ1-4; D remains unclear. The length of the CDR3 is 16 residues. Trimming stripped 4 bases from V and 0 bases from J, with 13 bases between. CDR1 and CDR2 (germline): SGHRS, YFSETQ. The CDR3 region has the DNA TGCGCCAGCAGCCAAGGCGGTACTTCAACTAATGAAAAACTGTTTTTT. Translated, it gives CASSQGGTSTNEKLFF.

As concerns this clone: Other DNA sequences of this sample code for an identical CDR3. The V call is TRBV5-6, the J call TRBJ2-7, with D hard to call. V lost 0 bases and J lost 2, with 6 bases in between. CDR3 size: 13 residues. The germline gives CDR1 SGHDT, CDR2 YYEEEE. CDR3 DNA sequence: TGTGCCAGCAGCTTGGGACGGCCCTACGAGCAGTACTTC. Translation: CASSLGRPYEQYF.

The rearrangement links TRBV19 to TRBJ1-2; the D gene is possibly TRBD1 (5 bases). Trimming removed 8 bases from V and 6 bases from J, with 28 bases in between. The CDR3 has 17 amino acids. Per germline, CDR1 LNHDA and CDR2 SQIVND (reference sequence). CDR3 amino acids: CASHRDAVVAQAHGYTF. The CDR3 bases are TGTGCCAGTCATCGGGACGCCGTCGTGGCCCAGGCGCATGGCTACACCTTC.

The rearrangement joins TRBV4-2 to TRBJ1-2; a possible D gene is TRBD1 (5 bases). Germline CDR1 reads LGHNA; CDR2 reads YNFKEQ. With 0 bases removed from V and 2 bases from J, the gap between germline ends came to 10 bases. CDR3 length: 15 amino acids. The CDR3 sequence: CASSQDVGGNYGYTF. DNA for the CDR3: TGTGCCAGCAGCCAAGATGTGGGGGGAAACTATGGCTACACCTTC.

The CDR3 coding sequence is TGTGCCAGCAGCTCCACGAGGGGGCAAACAGATACGCAGTATTTT. Translating it yields CASSSTRGQTDTQYF. The V and J genes are TRBV7-2 and TRBJ2-3; 7 bases match TRBD1. The CDR3 loop spans 15 amino acids. Germline V lookup: CDR1 SGHTA, CDR2 FQGNSA. Trimming removed 4 bases from V and 3 bases from J; junction bases left unmatched: 7.

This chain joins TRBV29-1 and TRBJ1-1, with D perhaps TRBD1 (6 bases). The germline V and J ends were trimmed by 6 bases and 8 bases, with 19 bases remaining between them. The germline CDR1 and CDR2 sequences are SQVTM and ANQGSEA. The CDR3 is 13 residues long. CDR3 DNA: TGCAGCGTCGTGGGGGCGCTTTCTTCCGAAGCTTTCTTT. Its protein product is CSVVGALSSEAFF.

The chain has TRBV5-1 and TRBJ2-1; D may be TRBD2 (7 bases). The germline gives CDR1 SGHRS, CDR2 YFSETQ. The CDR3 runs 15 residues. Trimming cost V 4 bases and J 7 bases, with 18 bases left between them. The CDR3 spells CASSPEGGLGNEQFF. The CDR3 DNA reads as TGCGCCAGCAGCCCGGAGGGGGGGCTGGGAAATGAGCAGTTCTTC.

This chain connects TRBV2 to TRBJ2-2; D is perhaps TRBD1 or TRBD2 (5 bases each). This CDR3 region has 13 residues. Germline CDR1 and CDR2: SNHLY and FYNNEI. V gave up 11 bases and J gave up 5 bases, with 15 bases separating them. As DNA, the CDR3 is TGTGCCGGCAAAGGGGACGGGACCGGGGAGCTGTTTTTT. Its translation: CAGKGDGTGELFF.

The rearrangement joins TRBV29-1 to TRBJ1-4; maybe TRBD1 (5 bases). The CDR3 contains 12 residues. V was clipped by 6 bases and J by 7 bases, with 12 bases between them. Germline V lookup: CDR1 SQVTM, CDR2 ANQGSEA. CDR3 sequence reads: CSVETGFEKLFF. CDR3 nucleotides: TGCAGCGTAGAAACAGGATTTGAAAAACTGTTTTTT.

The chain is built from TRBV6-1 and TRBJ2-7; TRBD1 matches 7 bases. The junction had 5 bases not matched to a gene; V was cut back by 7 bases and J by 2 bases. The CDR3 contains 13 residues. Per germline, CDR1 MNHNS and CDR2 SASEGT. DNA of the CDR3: TGTGCCAGCAACAGGGGAGCAGCCTACGAGCAGTACTTC. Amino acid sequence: CASNRGAAYEQYF.

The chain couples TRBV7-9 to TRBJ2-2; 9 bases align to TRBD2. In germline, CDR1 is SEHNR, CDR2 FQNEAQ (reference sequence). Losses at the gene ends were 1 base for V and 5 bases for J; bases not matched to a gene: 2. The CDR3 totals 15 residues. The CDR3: CASSLDLAGTGELFF. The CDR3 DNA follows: TGTGCCAGCAGCTTAGACCTAGCGGGGACCGGGGAGCTGTTTTTT.

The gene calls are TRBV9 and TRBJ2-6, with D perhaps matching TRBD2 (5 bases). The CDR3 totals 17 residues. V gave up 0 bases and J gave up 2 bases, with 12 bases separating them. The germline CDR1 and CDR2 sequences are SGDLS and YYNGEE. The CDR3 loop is CASSVASGLAGANVLTF. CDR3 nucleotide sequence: TGTGCCAGCAGCGTAGCTTCGGGGTTAGCTGGGGCCAACGTCCTGACTTTC.

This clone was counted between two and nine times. CDR3 DNA: TGTGCCAGCAGCTCAATGTTCGGCAATCAGCCCCAGCATTTT. Translation gives CASSSMFGNQPQHF. This sequence joins TRBV7-2 and TRBJ1-5, with D unclear. Between the trimmed V and J ends, which lost 4 bases and 2 bases, there was a span of 9 bases. The V gene's germline CDR1 is SGHTA and CDR2 FQGNSA. This CDR3 is built from 14 residues. Using reference TRBV7-2 and TRBJ1-5 for the parts outside the CDR3, the full variable domain is GAGVSQSPSNKVTEKGKDVELRCDPISGHTALYWYRQSLGQGLEFLIYFQGNSAPDKSGLPSDRFSAERTGGSVSTLTIQRTQQEDSAVYLCASSSMFGNQPQHFGDGTRLSIL.

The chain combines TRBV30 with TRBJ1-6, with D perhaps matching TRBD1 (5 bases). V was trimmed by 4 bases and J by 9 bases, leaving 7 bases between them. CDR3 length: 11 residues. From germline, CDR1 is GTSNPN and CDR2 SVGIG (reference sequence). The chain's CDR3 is CAWNRGSPLHF. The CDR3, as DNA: TGTGCCTGGAATAGGGGTTCACCCCTCCACTTT.

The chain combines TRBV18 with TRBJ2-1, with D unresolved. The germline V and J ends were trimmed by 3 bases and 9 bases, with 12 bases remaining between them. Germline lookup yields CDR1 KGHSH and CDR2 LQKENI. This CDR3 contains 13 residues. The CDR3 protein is CASSPSNLGEQFF. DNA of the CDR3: TGTGCCAGCTCACCGTCCAACCTAGGTGAGCAGTTCTTC.

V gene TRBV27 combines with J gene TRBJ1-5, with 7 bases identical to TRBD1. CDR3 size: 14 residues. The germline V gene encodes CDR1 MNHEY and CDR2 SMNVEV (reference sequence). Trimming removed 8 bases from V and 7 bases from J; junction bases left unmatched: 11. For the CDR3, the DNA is TGTGCCAGCCGGGACAGAAGCCCAGGGCAGCCCCAGCATTTT. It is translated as CASRDRSPGQPQHF.